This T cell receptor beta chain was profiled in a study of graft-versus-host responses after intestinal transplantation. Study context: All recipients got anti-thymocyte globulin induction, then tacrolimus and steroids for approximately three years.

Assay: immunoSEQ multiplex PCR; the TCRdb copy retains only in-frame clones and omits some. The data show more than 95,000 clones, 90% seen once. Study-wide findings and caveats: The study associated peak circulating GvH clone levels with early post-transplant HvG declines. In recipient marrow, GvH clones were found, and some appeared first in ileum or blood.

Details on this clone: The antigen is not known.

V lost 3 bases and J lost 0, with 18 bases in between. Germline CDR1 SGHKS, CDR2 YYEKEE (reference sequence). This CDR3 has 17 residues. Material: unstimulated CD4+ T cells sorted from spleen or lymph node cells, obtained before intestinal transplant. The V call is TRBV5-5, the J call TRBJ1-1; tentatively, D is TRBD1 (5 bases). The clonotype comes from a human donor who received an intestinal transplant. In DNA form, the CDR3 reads TGTGCCAGCAGCTCAAGGCGTGGGGCCACCATGAACACTGAAGCTTTCTTT. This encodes CASSSRRGATMNTEAFF.